This TCR beta chain was recovered during a study of Graves' ophthalmopathy and Graves' hyperthyroidism. Overall study: The stable label applied to hyperthyroidism with no ophthalmopathy within 18 months of follow-up.

CDR3 regions of TCR beta were amplified from RNA transcripts. First-round RT-PCR used HTBI primers; second-round multiplex PCR followed. TCRdb re-called the multiplex PCR reads through MiXCR, storing one row per CDR3 protein. The data hold some 1.1 million distinct CDR3 sequences, with roughly two fifths observed a single time. This clonotype was seen repeatedly, ten times or more. Its antigen is unknown. The CDR3 sequence is 14 residues long. The germline V gene encodes CDR1 SEHNR and CDR2 FQNEAQ (reference sequence). Trimming removed 2 bases from V and 0 bases from J, with 8 bases in between. Points from the study as a whole: Among expanded thyroid clonotypes above 0.001 frequency, most also occurred in blood.

The source of this sequence is an adult man with Graves' hyperthyroidism. This chain uses TRBV7-9 with TRBJ2-7, with D hard to call. Sequencing was performed on peripheral blood or thyroid tissue (not recorded which). CDR3 loop: CASSLTRNSYEQYF. The CDR3 region has the DNA TGTGCCAGCAGCTTAACGAGAAACTCCTACGAGCAGTACTTC.